The 17 T cell receptor beta chains in this list originate from one sample, sequenced in a study of blood T cell repertoires in COVID-19. TCRdb keeps only in-frame clones here, not all; method: immunoSEQ multiplex PCR. There are about 150,000 clones in the sample; about 82% occur only once, and 6.2% lies in the top ten. The specimen sequenced was PBMCs or T cells enriched from blood (not recorded which). Receptors were obtained from a woman between 40 and 55 years old who had recovered from COVID-19.

V usage is TRBV6-5 and J usage is TRBJ2-1, with D tentatively TRBD2 (6 bases). This CDR3 has 14 residues. Trimming shortened V by 7 bases and J by 7 bases, and 17 bases separated the two germline ends. Germline CDR1 MNHEY, CDR2 SVGAGI. The DNA of the CDR3 is TGTGCCAGCACCACCTCCGGGGGTGGAAATGAGCAGTTCTTC. This translates into CASTTSGGGNEQFF.

This clone has a handful of counts. The chain is built from TRBV19 and TRBJ1-1, with TRBD1 identical over 10 bases. The CDR3 has 14 amino acids. Trimming cost V 1 base and J 8 bases; bases outside gene matches: 4. Germline values: CDR1 LNHDA, CDR2 SQIVND (reference sequence). In DNA, the CDR3 is TGTGCCAGTAGTATAGGACAGGGGGCAGAAGAAGCTTTCTTT. Its protein is CASSIGQGAEEAFF. The entire variable domain, with the rest obtained from reference TRBV19 and TRBJ1-1, is as follows: DGGITQSPKYLFRKEGQNVTLSCEQNLNHDAMYWYRQDPGQGLRLIYYSQIVNDFQKGDIAEGYSVSREKKESFPLTVTSAQKNPTAFYLCASSIGQGAEEAFFGQGTRLTVV.

The chain uses TRBV3-1 (or the pseudogene TRBV3-2) and TRBJ1-2; D is ambiguous. The CDR3 length is 14 residues. With 0 bases removed from V and 8 bases from J, the gap between germline ends came to 13 bases. CDR1 LGHDT and CDR2 YNNKEL come from the germline V gene (reference sequence). CDR3 nucleotides: TGTGCCAGCAGCCAAGATGTGCGGGTTCGGGGCTACACCTTC. It specifies CASSQDVRVRGYTF.

The rearrangement links TRBV3-1 (or the pseudogene TRBV3-2) to TRBJ2-7; the match to TRBD2 covers 8 bases. The V and J ends lost 1 base and 3 bases, in that order; junction bases with no gene match: 8. The CDR3 extends over 16 amino acids. CDR1 and CDR2 from the germline V gene are LGHDT and YNNKEL (reference sequence). The CDR3 coding sequence is TGTGCCAGCAGCCAAGGGACTAGCTCTGACATCTACGAGCAGTACTTC. Amino acids: CASSQGTSSDIYEQYF.

The chain carries TRBV11-3 and TRBJ2-1, with TRBD1 matching over 7 bases. After removal of 3 bases from V and 0 bases from J, the junction contained 2 bases not matched to a gene. The CDR3 sequence is 15 residues long. Per the germline V gene, CDR1 is SGHNT and CDR2 is YENEEA. CDR3 in DNA: TGTGCCAGCAGCTTTGAGGGGGCCTCCTACAATGAGCAGTTCTTC. Translated: CASSFEGASYNEQFF.

The rearrangement links TRBV27 to TRBJ1-5, with no clear D. The germline V and J ends were trimmed by 5 bases and 3 bases, with 8 bases remaining between them. The CDR3 has 13 residues. Germline CDR1 is MNHEY and CDR2 is SMNVEV (reference sequence). The DNA of the CDR3 is TGTGCCAGCAGTCCCGGTTTCAATCAGCCCCAGCATTTT. Encoded protein: CASSPGFNQPQHF.

This chain uses TRBV5-1 with TRBJ1-1; 11 nucleotides match TRBD1. Germline CDR1 and CDR2: SGHRS and YFSETQ. Trimming took 4 bases from V and 5 from J; bases not matched to a gene: 13. There are 17 residues in the CDR3. Here the CDR3 reads CASSLSGTGGIMTEAFF. The DNA for the CDR3 is TGCGCCAGCAGCCTCTCCGGGACAGGGGGGATAATGACTGAAGCTTTCTTT. The complete variable domain, with remaining parts taken from reference TRBV5-1 and TRBJ1-1, reads KAGVTQTPRYLIKTRGQQVTLSCSPISGHRSVSWYQQTPGQGLQFLFEYFSETQRNKGNFPGRFSGRQFSNSRSEMNVSTLELGDSALYLCASSLSGTGGIMTEAFFGQGTRLTVV.

This chain connects TRBV6-5 to TRBJ2-2; D ambiguous. With 6 bases removed from V and 3 bases from J, the gap between germline ends came to 11 bases. There are 14 residues in the CDR3. Germline V gene sequence: CDR1 MNHEY, CDR2 SVGAGI. This CDR3 reads CASRTQSDTGELFF. In DNA form, the CDR3 reads TGTGCCAGCAGAACACAATCCGACACCGGGGAGCTGTTTTTT.

V is TRBV21-1 and J is TRBJ2-7; the table's D call, TRBD2, was not checked against the DNA. TRBV21-1 is marked as a pseudogene. The CDR3 totals 17 residues. In DNA form, the CDR3 reads TGTGCCAGCAGCAAGGCGGGGACGCAGCCTTCGCTCTACGAGCAGTACTTC. Its translation: CASSKAGTQPSLYEQYF.

This rearrangement joins TRBV7-6 to TRBJ2-3; TRBD2 is a possible D gene (7 bases). The length of the CDR3 is 16 residues. Germline assignment: CDR1 SGHVS and CDR2 FNYEAQ. Between the trimmed V and J ends, which lost 3 bases and 4 bases, there was a span of 17 bases. The CDR3 region is CASSLRGGPSPDTQYF. The CDR3 DNA sequence: TGTGCCAGCAGCTTGAGGGGGGGACCTTCCCCAGATACGCAGTATTTT. The full variable domain, with the rest looked up from reference TRBV7-6 and TRBJ2-3, is GAGVSQSPRYKVTKRGQDVALRCDPISGHVSLYWYRQALGQGPEFLTYFNYEAQQDKSGLPNDRFSAERPEGSISTLTIQRTEQRDSAMYRCASSLRGGPSPDTQYFGPGTRLTVL.

The V call is TRBV19, the J call TRBJ2-2, with 9 bases lining up with TRBD2. This CDR3 spans 13 amino acids. With 10 bases clipped from V and 5 bases from J, the junction kept 5 bases outside the gene matches. Germline CDR1 reads LNHDA; CDR2 reads SQIVND (reference sequence). This CDR3 is CAITSGLTGELFF. As DNA, the CDR3 is TGTGCCATTACTAGCGGGCTAACCGGGGAGCTGTTTTTT.

Only a few counts were recorded for this clone. The CDR3 DNA is TGCGCCAGCAGTTCGACCGGGACAGGGGCCCTCTACCCCTACGAGCAGTACTTC. The encoded protein is CASSSTGTGALYPYEQYF. This chain connects TRBV5-1 to TRBJ2-7, with 10 positions matching TRBD1. V was pared by 5 bases and J by 2 bases, with 16 bases of the junction left unmatched. Germline CDR1 is SGHRS and CDR2 is YFSETQ. The length of the CDR3 is 18 residues.

The chain links TRBV5-4 to TRBJ1-1; the D gene is possibly TRBD1 (6 bases). V dropped 5 bases and J dropped 1 base, with 15 bases sitting between them. Germline CDR1 reads SGHNT; CDR2 reads YYREEE (reference sequence). This CDR3 is 15 amino acids long. The CDR3 loop is CASSLNLGGNTEAFF. The CDR3 DNA sequence: TGTGCCAGCAGTTTAAATCTAGGGGGGAACACTGAAGCTTTCTTT.

The V call is TRBV12-3 or TRBV12-4, the J call TRBJ2-7, with TRBD2 as a possible D gene (6 bases). The CDR3 covers 13 residues. V was cut by 1 base and J by 4 bases, with 8 bases left in between. CDR3 bases: TGTGCCAGCAGTTTAGGGGGGAGGTACGAGCAGTACTTC. This sequence encodes CASSLGGRYEQYF.

The chain joins TRBV27 to TRBJ2-7, with D possibly matching TRBD2 (5 bases). The CDR3 is 15 amino acids. Trimming cost V 4 bases and J 4 bases, with 17 bases left between them. Germline lookup yields CDR1 MNHEY and CDR2 SMNVEV (reference sequence). The CDR3 sequence is CASSSLERASYEQYF. The CDR3 nucleotides read TGTGCCAGCAGTTCACTTGAGAGGGCCTCATACGAGCAGTACTTC.

This chain's CDR3 is CASSLQGQADTIYF. The CDR3 nucleotides are TGCGCCAGCAGCCTTCAGGGCCAGGCGGACACCATATATTTT. This sequence joins TRBV4-1 and TRBJ1-3, with a tentative D call TRBD1 (5 bases). CDR3 size: 14 residues. The V end was cut by 4 bases, the J end by 8 bases, with 15 bases between. Germline CDR1 reads MGHRA; CDR2 reads YSYEKL.

The rearrangement uses TRBV19 and TRBJ2-5; possible D gene TRBD2, 7 bases. From germline, CDR1 is LNHDA and CDR2 SQIVND (reference sequence). V lost 6 bases to trimming and J lost 1 base, with 9 bases between them. There are 13 residues in the CDR3. The DNA for the CDR3 is TGTGCCAGTAGCCGGGGGGCCCAAGAGACCCAGTACTTC. Protein: CASSRGAQETQYF.